Following are 5 T cell receptor beta chains from one sample sequenced in a study of T cells in Graves' hyperthyroidism and ophthalmopathy. The CDR3 regions of TCR beta were amplified from RNA transcripts. Initially, a first-round RT-PCR of the TCR CDR3 employed the HTBI primer set. TCRdb redid the calling of the multiplex PCR reads with MiXCR, one entry per CDR3 protein. This sample has about 760,000 distinct CDR3 sequences, with around a third found just once. The sample comprised blood. These receptors originate from a woman aged 40 to 50 with Graves' hyperthyroidism.

This clonotype has only a few counts. The chain recombines TRBV20-1 with TRBJ1-4; D gene ambiguous. Between the trimmed V and J ends, which lost 1 base and 7 bases, there was a span of 16 bases. This CDR3 region has 15 residues. The V gene's germline CDR1 is DFQATT and CDR2 SNEGSKA (reference sequence). The CDR3 sequence: CSARGAIGSSEKLFF. The DNA of the CDR3 is TGCAGTGCTAGAGGGGCCATTGGGTCGAGTGAAAAACTGTTTTTT.

This clonotype was observed many times. This chain links TRBV2 with TRBJ2-7, with 8 bases lining up with TRBD2. There are 12 residues in the CDR3. Germline trimming cut 9 bases from V and 6 bases from J; bases unmatched to any gene: 7. Germline assignment: CDR1 SNHLY and CDR2 FYNNEI. CDR3 bases: TGTGCCAGGGGGACTAGAGATTTCGAGCAGTACTTC. This sequence encodes CARGTRDFEQYF.

This clonotype showed up many times. The CDR3 DNA is TGTGCCAGCAGTTCCCCGGAACAGCCCTACGAGCAGTACTTC. Translation gives CASSSPEQPYEQYF. The chain employs TRBV6-6 and TRBJ2-7; D remains unclear. The V end lost 4 bases, the J end lost 2 bases, and 12 bases lay between the germline ends. Looked up from germline, CDR1 is MNHNY and CDR2 is SVGAGI (reference sequence). The length of the CDR3 is 14 residues.

Turning to this clonotype: This may be a read error: a much more frequent sequence differs by one nucleotide. V and J are TRBV7-9 and TRBJ2-7, with D possibly being TRBD2 (5 bases). Germline CDR1 reads SEHNR; CDR2 reads FQNEAQ (reference sequence). The CDR3 spans 12 residues. As DNA, the CDR3 is TGTACCAGCAGCTTATACGAGGGCGAGCAGTACTTC. Translating it yields CTSSLYEGEQYF.

This clonotype was observed a handful of times. V is TRBV4-1 and J is TRBJ1-6; TRBD1 is a possible D gene (6 bases). V lost 4 bases, J lost 7 bases, and 14 bases lay in between. The germline V gene has CDR1 MGHRA and CDR2 YSYEKL. The CDR3 covers 15 residues. The CDR3 sequence is CASSRQGQENSPLHF. The CDR3 region has the DNA TGCGCCAGCAGCCGCCAGGGACAAGAAAATTCACCCCTCCACTTT.